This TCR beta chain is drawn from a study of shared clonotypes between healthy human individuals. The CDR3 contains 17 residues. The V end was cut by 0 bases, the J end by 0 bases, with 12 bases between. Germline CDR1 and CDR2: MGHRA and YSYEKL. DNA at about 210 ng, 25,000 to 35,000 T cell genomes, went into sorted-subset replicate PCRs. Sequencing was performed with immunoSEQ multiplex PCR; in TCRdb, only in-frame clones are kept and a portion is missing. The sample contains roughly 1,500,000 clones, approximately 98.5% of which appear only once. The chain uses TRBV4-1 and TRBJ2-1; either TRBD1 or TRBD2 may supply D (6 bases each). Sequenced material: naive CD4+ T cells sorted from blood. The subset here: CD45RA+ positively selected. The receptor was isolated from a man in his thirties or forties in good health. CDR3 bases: TGCGCCAGCAGCCAAGATCCTGGGGGGCACTCCTACAATGAGCAGTTCTTC. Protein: CASSQDPGGHSYNEQFF.